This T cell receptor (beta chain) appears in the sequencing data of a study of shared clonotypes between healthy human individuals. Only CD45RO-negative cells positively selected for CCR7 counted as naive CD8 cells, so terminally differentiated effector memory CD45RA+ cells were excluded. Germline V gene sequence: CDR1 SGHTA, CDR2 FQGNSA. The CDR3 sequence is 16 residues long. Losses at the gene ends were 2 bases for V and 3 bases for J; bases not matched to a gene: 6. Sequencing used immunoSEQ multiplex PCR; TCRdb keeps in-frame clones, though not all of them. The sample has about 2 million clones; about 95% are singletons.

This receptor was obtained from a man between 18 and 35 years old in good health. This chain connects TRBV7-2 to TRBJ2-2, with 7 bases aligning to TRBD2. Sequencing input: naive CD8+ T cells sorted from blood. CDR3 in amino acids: CASSLMAGVHTGELFF. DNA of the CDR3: TGTGCCAGCAGCTTAATGGCGGGAGTACACACCGGGGAGCTGTTTTTT.